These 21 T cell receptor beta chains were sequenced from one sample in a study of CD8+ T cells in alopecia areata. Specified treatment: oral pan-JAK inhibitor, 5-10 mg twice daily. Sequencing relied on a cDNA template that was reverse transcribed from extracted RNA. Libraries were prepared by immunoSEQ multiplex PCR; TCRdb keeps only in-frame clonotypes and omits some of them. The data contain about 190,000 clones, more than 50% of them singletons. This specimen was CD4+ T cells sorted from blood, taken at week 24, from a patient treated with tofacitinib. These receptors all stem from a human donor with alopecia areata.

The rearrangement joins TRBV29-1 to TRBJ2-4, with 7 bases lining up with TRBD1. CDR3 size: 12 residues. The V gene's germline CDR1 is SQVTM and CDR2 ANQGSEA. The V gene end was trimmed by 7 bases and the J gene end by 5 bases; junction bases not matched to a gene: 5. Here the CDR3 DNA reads TGCAGCGCCTGGGACAGTGAAAACATTCAGTACTTC. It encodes CSAWDSENIQYF.

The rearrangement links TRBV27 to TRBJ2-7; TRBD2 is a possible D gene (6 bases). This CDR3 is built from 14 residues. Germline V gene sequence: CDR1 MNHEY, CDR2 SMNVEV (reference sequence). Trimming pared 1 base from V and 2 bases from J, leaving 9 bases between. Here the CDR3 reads CASSLLGGTYEQYF. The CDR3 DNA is TGTGCCAGCAGTTTATTGGGAGGTACCTACGAGCAGTACTTC.

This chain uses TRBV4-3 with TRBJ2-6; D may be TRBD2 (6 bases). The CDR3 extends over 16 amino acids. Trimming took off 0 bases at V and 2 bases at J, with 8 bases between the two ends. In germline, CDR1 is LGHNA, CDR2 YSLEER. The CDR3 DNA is TGCGCCAGCAGCCAAGAGGGGGGAACTGGGGCCAACGTCCTGACTTTC. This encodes CASSQEGGTGANVLTF.

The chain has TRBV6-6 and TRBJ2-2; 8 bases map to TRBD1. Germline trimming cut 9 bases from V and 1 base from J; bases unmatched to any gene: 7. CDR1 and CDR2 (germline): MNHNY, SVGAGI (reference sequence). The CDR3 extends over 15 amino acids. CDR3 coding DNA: TGTGCCAGTACCCAGGGGGCGCGGAACACCGGGGAGCTGTTTTTT. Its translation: CASTQGARNTGELFF.

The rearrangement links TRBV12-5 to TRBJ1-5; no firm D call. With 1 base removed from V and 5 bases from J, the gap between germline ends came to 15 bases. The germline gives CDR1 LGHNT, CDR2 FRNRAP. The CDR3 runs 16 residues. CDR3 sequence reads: CASGLAGGTGDQPQHF. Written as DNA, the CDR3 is TGTGCTAGTGGTTTGGCAGGAGGAACCGGGGATCAGCCCCAGCATTTT. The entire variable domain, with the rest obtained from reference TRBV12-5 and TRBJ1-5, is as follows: DARVTQTPRHKVTEMGQEVTMRCQPILGHNTVFWYRQTMMQGLELLAYFRNRAPLDDSGMPKDRFSAEMPDATLATLKIQPSEPRDSAVYFCASGLAGGTGDQPQHFGDGTRLSIL.

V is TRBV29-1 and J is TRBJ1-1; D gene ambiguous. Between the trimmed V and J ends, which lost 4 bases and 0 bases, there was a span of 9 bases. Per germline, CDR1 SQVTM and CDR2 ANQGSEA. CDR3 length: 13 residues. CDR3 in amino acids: CSVAMQLNTEAFF. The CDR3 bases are TGCAGCGTTGCAATGCAGCTGAACACTGAAGCTTTCTTT.

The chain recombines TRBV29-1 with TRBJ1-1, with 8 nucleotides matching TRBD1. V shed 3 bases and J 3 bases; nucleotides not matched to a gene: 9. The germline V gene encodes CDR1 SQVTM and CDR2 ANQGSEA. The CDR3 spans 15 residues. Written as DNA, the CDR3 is TGCAGCGTTGACCCAATACAGGGGGAGGACACTGAAGCTTTCTTT. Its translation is CSVDPIQGEDTEAFF.

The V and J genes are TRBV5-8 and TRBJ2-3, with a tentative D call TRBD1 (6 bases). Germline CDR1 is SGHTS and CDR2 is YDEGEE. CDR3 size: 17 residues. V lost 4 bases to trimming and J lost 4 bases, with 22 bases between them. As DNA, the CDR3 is TGTGCCAGCAGCCGAGGAATACCAGGGGTCCCCGCAGATACGCAGTATTTT. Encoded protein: CASSRGIPGVPADTQYF.

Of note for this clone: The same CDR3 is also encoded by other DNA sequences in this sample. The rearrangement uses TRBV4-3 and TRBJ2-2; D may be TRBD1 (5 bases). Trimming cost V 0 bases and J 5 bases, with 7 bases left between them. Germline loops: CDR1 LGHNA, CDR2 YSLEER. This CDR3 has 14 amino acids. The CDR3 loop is CASSQEKGTGELFF. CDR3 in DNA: TGCGCCAGCAGCCAAGAAAAGGGGACCGGGGAGCTGTTTTTT.

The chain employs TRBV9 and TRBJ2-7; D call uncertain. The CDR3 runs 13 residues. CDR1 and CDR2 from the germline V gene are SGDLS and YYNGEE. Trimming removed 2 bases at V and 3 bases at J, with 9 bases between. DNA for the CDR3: TGTGCCAGCAGCGTGAGCCCAAGCTACGAGCAGTACTTC. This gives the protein CASSVSPSYEQYF.

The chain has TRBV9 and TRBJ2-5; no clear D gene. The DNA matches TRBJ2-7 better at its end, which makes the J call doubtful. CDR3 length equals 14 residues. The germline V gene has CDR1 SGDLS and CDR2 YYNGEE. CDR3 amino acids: CASSVAVGNYEQYF. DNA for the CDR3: TGTGCCAGCAGCGTAGCGGTGGGCAACTACGAGCAGTACTTC.

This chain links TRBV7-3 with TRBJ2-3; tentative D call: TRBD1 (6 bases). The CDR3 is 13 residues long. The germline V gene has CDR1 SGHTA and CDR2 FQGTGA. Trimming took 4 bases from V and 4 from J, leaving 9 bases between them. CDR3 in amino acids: CASSWTASDTQYF. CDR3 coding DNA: TGTGCCAGCAGCTGGACAGCGTCAGATACGCAGTATTTT.

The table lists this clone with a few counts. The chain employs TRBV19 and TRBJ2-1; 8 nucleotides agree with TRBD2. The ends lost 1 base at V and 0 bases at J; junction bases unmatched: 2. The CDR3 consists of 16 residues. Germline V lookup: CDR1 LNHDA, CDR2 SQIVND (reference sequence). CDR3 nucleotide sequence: TGTGCCAGTAGTATAGTCGGGGGGGGCTCCTACAATGAGCAGTTCTTC. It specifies CASSIVGGGSYNEQFF.

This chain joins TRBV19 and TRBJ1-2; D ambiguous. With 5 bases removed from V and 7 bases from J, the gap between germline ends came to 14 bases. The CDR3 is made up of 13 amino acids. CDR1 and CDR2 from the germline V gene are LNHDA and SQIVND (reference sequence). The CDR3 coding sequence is TGTGCCAGTAGTGATCCGGGGTCTTTTGGCTACACCTTC. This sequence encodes CASSDPGSFGYTF.

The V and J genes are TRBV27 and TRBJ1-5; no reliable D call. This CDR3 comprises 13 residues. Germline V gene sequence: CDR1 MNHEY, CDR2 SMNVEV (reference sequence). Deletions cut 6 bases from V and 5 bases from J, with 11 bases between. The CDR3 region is CASSTRPDQPQHF. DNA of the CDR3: TGTGCCAGCAGCACGAGACCTGATCAGCCCCAGCATTTT.

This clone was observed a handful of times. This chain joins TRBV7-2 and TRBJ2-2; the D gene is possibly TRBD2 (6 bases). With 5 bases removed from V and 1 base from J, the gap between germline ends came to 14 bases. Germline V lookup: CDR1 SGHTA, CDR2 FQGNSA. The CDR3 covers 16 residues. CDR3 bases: TGTGCCAGCAGCCCCGTTCGGGGGAGGAACACCGGGGAGCTGTTTTTT. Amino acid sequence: CASSPVRGRNTGELFF.

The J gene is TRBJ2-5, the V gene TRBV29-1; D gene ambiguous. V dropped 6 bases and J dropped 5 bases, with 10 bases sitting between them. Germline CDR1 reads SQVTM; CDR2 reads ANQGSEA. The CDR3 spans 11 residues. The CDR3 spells CSVPMGETQYF. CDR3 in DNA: TGCAGCGTGCCTATGGGGGAGACCCAGTACTTC.

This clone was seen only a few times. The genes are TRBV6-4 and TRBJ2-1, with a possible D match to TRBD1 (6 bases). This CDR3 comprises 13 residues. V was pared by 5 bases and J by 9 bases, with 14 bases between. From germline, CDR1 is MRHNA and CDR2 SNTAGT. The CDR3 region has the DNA TGTGCCAGCAGTCCTAGACAGGATGGTGAGCAGTTCTTC. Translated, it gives CASSPRQDGEQFF.

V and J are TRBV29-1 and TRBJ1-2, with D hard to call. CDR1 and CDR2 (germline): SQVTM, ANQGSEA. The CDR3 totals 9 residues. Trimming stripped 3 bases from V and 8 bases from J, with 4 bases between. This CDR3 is CSVDIGYTF. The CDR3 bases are TGCAGCGTTGATATAGGCTACACCTTC.

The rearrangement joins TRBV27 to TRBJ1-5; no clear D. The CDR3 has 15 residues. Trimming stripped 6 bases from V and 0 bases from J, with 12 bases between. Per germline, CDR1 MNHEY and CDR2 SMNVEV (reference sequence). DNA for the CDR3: TGTGCCAGCAGACAGACACGGCTTAGCAATCAGCCCCAGCATTTT. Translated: CASRQTRLSNQPQHF.

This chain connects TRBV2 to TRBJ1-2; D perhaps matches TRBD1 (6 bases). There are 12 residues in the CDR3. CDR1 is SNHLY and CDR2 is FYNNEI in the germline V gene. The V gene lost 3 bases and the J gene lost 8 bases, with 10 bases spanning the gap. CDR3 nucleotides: TGTGCCAGCAGTGAGGGGACAAGAGGCTACACCTTC. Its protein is CASSEGTRGYTF.